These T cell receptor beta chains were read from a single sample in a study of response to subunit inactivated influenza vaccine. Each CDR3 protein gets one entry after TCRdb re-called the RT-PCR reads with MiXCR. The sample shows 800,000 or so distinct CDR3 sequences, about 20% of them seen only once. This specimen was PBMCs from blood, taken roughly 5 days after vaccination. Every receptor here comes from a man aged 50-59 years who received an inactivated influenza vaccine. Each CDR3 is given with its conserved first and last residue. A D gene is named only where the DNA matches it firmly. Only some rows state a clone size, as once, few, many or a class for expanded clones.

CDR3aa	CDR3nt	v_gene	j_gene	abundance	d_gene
CASTQGVNTGELFF	TGTGCCAGCACCCAGGGAGTGAACACCGGGGAGCTGTTTTTT	TRBV6-1	TRBJ2-2	few	NA
CSARGISSGTETQYF	TGCAGTGCTAGAGGCATTTCTAGCGGGACGGAGACCCAGTACTTC	TRBV20-1	TRBJ2-5	few	TRBD2
CSARDPRGRENTEAFF	TGCAGTGCTAGAGATCCCCGAGGCAGAGAGAACACTGAAGCTTTCTTT	TRBV20-1	TRBJ1-1	few	NA
CASSPGQTSTDTQYF	TGTGCCAGCAGTCCCGGGCAGACTAGCACAGATACGCAGTATTTT	TRBV6-1	TRBJ2-3	NA	NA
CASSPTRGARDSYNEQFF	TGTGCCAGCAGCCCGACACGAGGGGCAAGGGACTCCTACAATGAGCAGTTCTTC	TRBV4-2	TRBJ2-1	NA	NA
CASSPGTEEQFF	TGTGCCAGCAGCCCAGGGACGGAAGAGCAGTTCTTC	TRBV12-3/TRBV12-4	TRBJ2-1	few	NA
CSARVPQGVSGEQYF	TGCAGTGCCAGAGTTCCCCAGGGGGTTTCTGGCGAGCAGTACTTC	TRBV20-1	TRBJ2-7	few	TRBD1
CASSNIPGPQFF	TGTGCCAGCAGTAACATCCCGGGACCTCAGTTCTTC	TRBV12-3/TRBV12-4	TRBJ2-1	few	NA
CAAGRTATNEKLFF	TGTGCTGCGGGACGGACCGCAACTAATGAAAAACTGTTTTTT	TRBV6-1	TRBJ1-4	NA	NA
CASSLAFDRGKETQYF	TGTGCTAGCAGCTTAGCATTCGACAGGGGAAAAGAGACCCAGTACTTC	TRBV7-7	TRBJ2-5	NA	TRBD1
CASSSGLLGPHADTQYF	TGTGCCAGCAGCTCCGGCTTACTAGGCCCCCACGCAGATACGCAGTATTTT	TRBV7-8	TRBJ2-3	NA	NA
CASSLSGTPMNEQYF	TGTGCCAGCAGTCTTAGCGGGACCCCAATGAACGAGCAGTACTTC	TRBV9	TRBJ2-7	NA	TRBD2
CASSLGQRTEAFF	TGTGCCAGCAGCCTGGGACAGCGTACTGAAGCTTTCTTT	TRBV3-1	TRBJ1-1	few	TRBD1
CASSFGRGAGTDTQYF	TGTGCCAGCAGTTTCGGCCGGGGGGCCGGCACAGATACGCAGTATTTT	TRBV6-2/TRBV6-3	TRBJ2-3	NA	NA
CSASILAAINEQFF	TGCAGTGCTAGTATACTAGCGGCGATAAATGAGCAGTTCTTC	TRBV20-1	TRBJ2-1	many	TRBD2
CASSRQTQSSYNEQFF	TGTGCCAGCAGCCGGCAAACCCAGAGCTCCTACAATGAGCAGTTCTTC	TRBV4-2	TRBJ2-1	NA	NA
CASSPPRQNLVQYF	TGTGCCAGCAGCCCTCCCCGACAGAATCTCGTGCAGTATTTT	TRBV5-5	TRBJ2-3	NA	NA
CASSLRASEDYEQYF	TGTGCTAGCAGCTTAAGGGCTAGCGAAGACTACGAGCAGTACTTC	TRBV7-7	TRBJ2-7	many	NA
CASSLDQPDSGNTIYF	TGTGCCAGCAGCTTAGATCAGCCCGACTCTGGAAACACCATATATTTT	TRBV7-2	TRBJ1-3	NA	NA
CSARDPRSGTADTQYF	TGCAGTGCTAGAGACCCGCGGAGCGGGACGGCAGATACGCAGTATTTT	TRBV20-1	TRBJ2-3	NA	TRBD2
CASSIHRAETQYF	TGTGCCAGCAGTATACACAGGGCTGAGACCCAGTACTTC	TRBV12-3/TRBV12-4	TRBJ2-5	few	NA
CASRYQTGGTYNEQFF	TGTGCCAGCCGATACCAGACAGGGGGAACCTACAATGAGCAGTTCTTC	TRBV6-2/TRBV6-3	TRBJ2-1	NA	TRBD1
CSVSRKLYNEQFF	TGCAGCGTTTCGCGGAAACTGTACAATGAGCAGTTCTTC	TRBV29-1	TRBJ2-1	NA	NA
CASSRPGLAGGPDTQYF	TGTGCCAGCAGCCGTCCCGGACTAGCGGGAGGGCCGGATACGCAGTATTTT	TRBV2	TRBJ2-3	once	TRBD2
CASSLVQVDPSGAIVLTF	TGCGCCAGCAGCTTGGTGCAGGTGGACCCTTCTGGGGCCATCGTCCTGACTTTC	TRBV5-1	TRBJ2-6	NA	NA
CSARDLPGSNTGELFF	TGCAGTGCTAGAGATCTCCCCGGTTCGAACACCGGGGAGCTGTTTTTT	TRBV20-1	TRBJ2-2	few	NA
CASSTDHPRRIQETQYF	TGTGCCAGCAGCACTGATCACCCGCGTAGGATCCAAGAGACCCAGTACTTC	TRBV21-1	TRBJ2-5	few	NA
CASSSTGEGDEQFF	TGTGCCAGCAGTTCTACAGGGGAGGGAGATGAGCAGTTCTTC	TRBV28	TRBJ2-1	NA	NA
CASSQERRGALHF	TGCGCCAGCAGCCAAGAAAGACGAGGGGCCCTCCACTTT	TRBV4-1	TRBJ1-6	NA	NA
CASSLGGQGHTEAFF	TGCGCCAGCAGCTTGGGAGGGCAGGGGCACACTGAAGCTTTCTTT	TRBV5-1	TRBJ1-1	NA	NA
CASTPTGSGVENIQYF	TGTGCCAGTACCCCGACGGGTTCGGGAGTTGAAAACATTCAGTACTTC	TRBV19	TRBJ2-4	NA	NA
CASSQLADHTDTQYF	TGCGCCAGCAGCCAACTAGCGGACCACACAGATACGCAGTATTTT	TRBV4-3	TRBJ2-3	NA	TRBD2
CASTMGLAGGEQYF	TGTGCCAGCACCATGGGACTAGCGGGAGGCGAGCAGTACTTC	TRBV28	TRBJ2-7	NA	TRBD2
CSASPGGTQYF	TGCAGTGCTAGCCCAGGAGGGACCCAGTACTTC	TRBV20-1	TRBJ2-5	NA	NA
CASSSPTPMDEKLFF	TGTGCCAGCAGTTCCCCGACACCAATGGATGAAAAACTGTTTTTT	TRBV28	TRBJ1-4	few	NA
CASSFWGNQETQYF	TGTGCCAGCAGCTTCTGGGGGAACCAAGAGACCCAGTACTTC	TRBV5-5	TRBJ2-5	NA	NA
CASSQFFLGTGAYNEQFF	TGCGCCAGCAGCCAATTCTTTCTCGGGACAGGAGCCTACAATGAGCAGTTCTTC	TRBV4-1	TRBJ2-1	few	TRBD1
CATSRVTGNTKQYF	TGTGCCACCAGCAGAGTTACAGGCAATACGAAGCAGTACTTC	TRBV15	TRBJ2-7	NA	NA
CSADGRGRGEKLFF	TGCAGTGCAGACGGGCGGGGTCGGGGGGAAAAACTGTTTTTT	TRBV20-1	TRBJ1-4	NA	NA
CASSLEGSQYNEQFF	TGCGCCAGCAGCTTGGAGGGGTCGCAATACAATGAGCAGTTCTTC	TRBV5-1	TRBJ2-1	NA	NA
CSARGTGRGELFF	TGCAGTGCTAGAGGGACCGGGAGAGGGGAGCTGTTTTTT	TRBV20-1	TRBJ2-2	few	NA
CASSVESGYNSPLHF	TGTGCCAGCAGCGTAGAGAGCGGCTATAATTCACCCCTCCACTTT	TRBV9	TRBJ1-6	many	NA
CATSDLRGTSGRISGELFF	TGTGCCACCAGTGATTTGCGAGGGACTAGCGGGAGAATTTCCGGGGAGCTGTTTTTT	TRBV24-1	TRBJ2-2	NA	TRBD2